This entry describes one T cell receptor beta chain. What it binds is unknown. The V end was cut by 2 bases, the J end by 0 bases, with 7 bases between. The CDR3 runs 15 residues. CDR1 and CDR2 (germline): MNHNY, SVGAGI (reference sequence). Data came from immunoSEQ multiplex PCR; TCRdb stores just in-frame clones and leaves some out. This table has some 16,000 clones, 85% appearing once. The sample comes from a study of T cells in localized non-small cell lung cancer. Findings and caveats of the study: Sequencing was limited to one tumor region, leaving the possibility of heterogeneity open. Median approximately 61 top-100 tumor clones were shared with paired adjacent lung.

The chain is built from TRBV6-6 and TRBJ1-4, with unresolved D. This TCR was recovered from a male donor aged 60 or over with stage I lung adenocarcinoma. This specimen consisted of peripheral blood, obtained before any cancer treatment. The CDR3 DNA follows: TGTGCCAGCAGTTACGTGGCTGCAACTAATGAAAAACTGTTTTTT. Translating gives CASSYVAATNEKLFF.